The clone carrying this T cell receptor (beta chain) was counted ten times or more. Time point meaning: patch test 1, 2 weeks after DPC sensitization. The treatment here: therapeutic diphenylcyclopropenone sensitization with weekly scalp DPC. The source of the sample is a study of human T cells and chemical hapten exposure. Study as a whole: Sensitization was performed using 2% DPC on a 2 cm by 2 cm upper inner arm skin site.

TCRdb passed the RACE reads through MiXCR, listing each CDR3 protein once. The sample has roughly 100,000 distinct CDR3 sequences, 8% to 13% seen once. The germline V and J ends were trimmed by 3 bases and 8 bases, with 10 bases remaining between them. The CDR3 extends over 13 amino acids. Germline CDR1 SGHTA, CDR2 FQGTGA. This chain connects TRBV7-3 to TRBJ2-2, with D maybe TRBD2 (5 bases). The TCR originated in a woman between 40 and 50 years old with alopecia areata. Some clones in this sample may be carry-over from other donors' samples. The sequenced sample was whole blood, obtained in connection with sensitization to the hapten diphenylcyclopropenone (DPC). The CDR3 loop reads CASSLLREGELFF. CDR3 DNA sequence: TGTGCCAGCAGCTTGTTGAGGGAAGGGGAGCTGTTTTTT.